This T cell receptor beta chain was found in a study of blood T cell repertoires in COVID-19. CDR1 is SGHAT and CDR2 is FQNNGV in the germline V gene. V lost 3 bases and J lost 4, with 15 bases in between. There are 15 residues in the CDR3. In the original analysis: Researchers report that nucleated cell counts were estimated from reference gene primer amplification. This table comes from immunoSEQ multiplex PCR, and its TCRdb copy is limited to in-frame clones, with some not included. The DNA gave D and trimming, while V, J and clone size come from that table. The sample lists fewer than 50,000 clones; nearly 90% were seen once.

This TCR was sampled from a man aged 55 to 70 with COVID-19, enrolled during active disease. This chain joins TRBV11-2 and TRBJ1-1; maybe TRBD1 (5 bases). Material: peripheral blood. Here the CDR3 reads CASSFWGRAATEAFF. CDR3 in DNA: TGTGCCAGCAGCTTCTGGGGCAGGGCGGCCACTGAAGCTTTCTTT.